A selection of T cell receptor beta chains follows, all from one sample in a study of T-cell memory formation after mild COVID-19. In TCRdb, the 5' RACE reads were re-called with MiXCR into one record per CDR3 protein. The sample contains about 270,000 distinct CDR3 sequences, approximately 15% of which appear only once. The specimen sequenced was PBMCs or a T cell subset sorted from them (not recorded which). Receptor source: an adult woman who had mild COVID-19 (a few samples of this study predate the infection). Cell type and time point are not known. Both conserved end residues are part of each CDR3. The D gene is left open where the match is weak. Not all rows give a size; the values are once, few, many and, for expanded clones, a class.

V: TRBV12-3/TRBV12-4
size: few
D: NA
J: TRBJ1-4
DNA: TGTGCCAGCAGTTCGCAGGGTGGCCTAAGTAATGAAAAACTGTTTTTT
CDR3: CASSSQGGLSNEKLFF

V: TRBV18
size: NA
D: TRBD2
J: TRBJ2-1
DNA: TGTGCCAGCTCACCGGGGAGCGGGAGGCTCAATGAGCAGTTCTTC
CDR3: CASSPGSGRLNEQFF

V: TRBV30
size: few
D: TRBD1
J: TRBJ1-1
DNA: TGTGCCTGGAGTTCCACAGGGGCCGCGATGGGGGCTTTCTTT
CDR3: CAWSSTGAAMGAFF

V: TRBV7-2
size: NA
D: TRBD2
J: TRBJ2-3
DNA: TGTGCCAGCAGCTTAGTTGGCCTAGCGGGGCATCGGGATACGCAGTATTTT
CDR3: CASSLVGLAGHRDTQYF

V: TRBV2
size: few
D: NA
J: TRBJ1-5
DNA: TGTGCCAGCAGAGAAGAAAATCAGCCCCAGCATTTT
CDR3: CASREENQPQHF

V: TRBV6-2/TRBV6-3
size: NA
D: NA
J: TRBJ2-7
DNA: TGTGCCAGCAGACCATCCGGGACGCAGGTGAGCGAGCAGTACTTC
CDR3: CASRPSGTQVSEQYF

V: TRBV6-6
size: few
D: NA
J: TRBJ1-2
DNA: TGTGCCAGCAGTTACGAGTTGGGCTATGGCTACACCTTC
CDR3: CASSYELGYGYTF

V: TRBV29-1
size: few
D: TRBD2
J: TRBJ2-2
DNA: TGCAGCGTCGTTCCCCTGGGCGGGGGGAACACCGGGGAGCTGTTTTTT
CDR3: CSVVPLGGGNTGELFF

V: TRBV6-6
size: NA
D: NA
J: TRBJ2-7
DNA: TGTGCCAGCAGGCCCCAGGGGGGAGGCTACGAGCAGTACTTC
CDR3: CASRPQGGGYEQYF

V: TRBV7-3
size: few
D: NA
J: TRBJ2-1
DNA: TGTGCCAGCAGCCATCGAAGTGCGGGCCTCACTTGGGATGAGCAGTTCTTC
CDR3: CASSHRSAGLTWDEQFF